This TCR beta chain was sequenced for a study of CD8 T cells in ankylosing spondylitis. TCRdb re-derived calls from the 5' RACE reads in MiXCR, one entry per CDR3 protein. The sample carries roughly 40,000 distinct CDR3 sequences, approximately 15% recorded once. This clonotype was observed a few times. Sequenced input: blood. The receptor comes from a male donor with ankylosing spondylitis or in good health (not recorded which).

CDR3 nucleotide sequence: TGTGCCAGCAGCCAAGAGACGGTTTATGGCTACACCTTC. Translation: CASSQETVYGYTF. This chain joins TRBV3-1 and TRBJ1-2; no definite D call. V gave up 0 bases and J gave up 5 bases, with 7 bases separating them. Germline CDR1 LGHDT, CDR2 YNNKEL (reference sequence). This CDR3 has 13 residues.